This TCR beta chain stems from a study of glioma-infiltrating T cells after dendritic cell vaccination. Overall study findings and caveats: Patients with more pretreatment TILs had longer time to progression and survival.

Turning to this clone: Its specificity is not known.

V shed 0 bases, J shed 2 bases, and the junction held 9 bases outside the gene matches. The CDR3 extends over 18 amino acids. The V gene's germline CDR1 is MGHRA and CDR2 YSYEKL. As for time point: after dendritic cell vaccination, including at tumor progression/relapse. Fresh-frozen tumor tissue and more than two years of survival data were available for all. Up to about 2 ug genomic DNA was used for TCRB CDR3 amplification. Amplification used 60 V beta primers and 13 J beta primers. TCRdb's table, derived via immunoSEQ multiplex PCR, lists solely in-frame clones and lacks some. The repertoire holds about 46,000 clones, with 89% as singletons.

The chain has TRBV4-1 and TRBJ2-1; 8 bases map to TRBD2. This TCR was sampled from a human donor with glioblastoma. The specimen was blood, collected after dendritic cell vaccination. CDR3 sequence: CASSQDSPLSGTYNEQFF. CDR3 bases: TGCGCCAGCAGCCAAGATTCCCCTCTTAGCGGGACCTACAATGAGCAGTTCTTC.